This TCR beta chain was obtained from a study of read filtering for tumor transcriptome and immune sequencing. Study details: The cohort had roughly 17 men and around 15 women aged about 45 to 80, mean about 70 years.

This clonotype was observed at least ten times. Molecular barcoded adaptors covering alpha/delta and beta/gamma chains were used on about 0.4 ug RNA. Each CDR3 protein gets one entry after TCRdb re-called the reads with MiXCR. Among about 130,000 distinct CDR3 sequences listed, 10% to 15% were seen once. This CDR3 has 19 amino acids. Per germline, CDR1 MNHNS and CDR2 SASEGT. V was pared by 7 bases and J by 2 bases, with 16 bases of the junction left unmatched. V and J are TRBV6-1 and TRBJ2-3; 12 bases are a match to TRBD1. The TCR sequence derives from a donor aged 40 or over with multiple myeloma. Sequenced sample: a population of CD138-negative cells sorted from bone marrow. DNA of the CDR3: TGTGCCAGCACCCCGGGACAGGGGGCCCATCCTCTCTTCACAGATACGCAGTATTTT. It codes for CASTPGQGAHPLFTDTQYF.